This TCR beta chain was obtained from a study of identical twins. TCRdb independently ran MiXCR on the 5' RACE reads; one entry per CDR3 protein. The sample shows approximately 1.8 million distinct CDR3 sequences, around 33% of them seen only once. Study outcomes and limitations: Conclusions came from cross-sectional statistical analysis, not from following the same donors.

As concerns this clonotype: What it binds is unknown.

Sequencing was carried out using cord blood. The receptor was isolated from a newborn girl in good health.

The CDR3 DNA reads TGTGCCAGCAGTGCCCGGGGGGTCACTGAAGCTTTCTTT. Its translation: CASSARGVTEAFF. The chain is built from TRBV28 and TRBJ1-1, with D possibly being TRBD1 (5 bases). Trimming stripped 5 bases from V and 4 bases from J, with 11 bases between. CDR1 and CDR2 (germline): MDHEN, SYDVKM. The CDR3 spans 13 residues.